The 14 T cell receptor beta chains listed next were all sequenced from one sample in a study of T cell responses to AZD1222 COVID-19 vaccine (dated by TCRdb to the early 2020s). The library was prepared using the immunoSEQ multiplex PCR assay. This is the immuneACCESS table as TCRdb keeps it, with only in-frame sequences that have V and J called. A part of the clones is gone; compared with another copy, unresolved V genes explain less than half, and the rest is unexplained. The sample contains tens of thousands of clones, approximately 86% of them found a single time. Clones ranked in the top ten supply 5.5% to 7% of the sample. This specimen's time point label, interpreted: baseline before first vaccination. The sample here was peripheral blood, taken on day 0 of AZD1222 vaccination. The receptors come from an adult in good health.

The chain recombines TRBV4-3 with TRBJ1-1, with D unclear. CDR3 length: 14 amino acids. Germline CDR1 LGHNA, CDR2 YSLEER. V lost 0 bases, J lost 0 bases, and 5 bases lay in between. The CDR3 reads CASSQERVNTEAFF. In DNA form, the CDR3 reads TGCGCCAGCAGCCAAGAAAGGGTGAACACTGAAGCTTTCTTT.

The V and J genes are TRBV30 and TRBJ1-1; D possibly corresponds to TRBD1 (6 bases). Per the germline V gene, CDR1 is GTSNPN and CDR2 is SVGIG (reference sequence). The CDR3 is 13 residues long. Trimming took off 2 bases at V and 1 base at J, with 8 bases between the two ends. This chain's CDR3 is CAWSRGGNTEAFF. CDR3 DNA: TGTGCCTGGAGTCGAGGGGGGAACACTGAAGCTTTCTTT.

The count of this clone is one. The V call is TRBV3-1 (or the pseudogene TRBV3-2), the J call TRBJ2-6; D is possibly TRBD1 (6 bases). CDR3 length equals 16 residues. Trimming pared 5 bases from V and 0 bases from J, leaving 11 bases between. CDR1 is LGHDT and CDR2 is YNNKEL in the germline V gene (reference sequence). The CDR3, as DNA: TGTGCCAGCAGCAAAGGGGACAACTCTGGGGCCAACGTCCTGACTTTC. The encoded protein is CASSKGDNSGANVLTF.

The chain combines TRBV11-3 with TRBJ2-1; 11 bases align to TRBD2. The V segment lost 5 bases and the J segment 7 bases; nucleotides outside the gene matches: 7. The CDR3 is 15 residues long. Germline assignment: CDR1 SGHNT and CDR2 YENEEA. CDR3: CASSDRSGGANEQFF. CDR3 in DNA: TGTGCCAGCAGCGACCGTAGCGGGGGGGCAAATGAGCAGTTCTTC.

The chain recombines TRBV2 with TRBJ2-6; D unresolved. The CDR3 runs 15 residues. V shed 3 bases and J shed 2 bases, with 8 bases lying between them. Germline V CDR1 and CDR2: SNHLY, FYNNEI. The CDR3 DNA is TGTGCCAGCAGTGACTCTCTTACTGGGGCCAACGTCCTGACTTTC. It translates to CASSDSLTGANVLTF. Looking up the rest from reference TRBV2 and TRBJ2-6 gives the full variable domain: EPEVTQTPSHQVTQMGQEVILRCVPISNHLYFYWYRQILGQKVEFLVSFYNNEISEKSEIFDDQFSVERPDGSNFTLKIRSTKLEDSAMYFCASSDSLTGANVLTFGAGSRLTVL.

In DNA form, the CDR3 reads TGTGCCAGCAGCTTAGATACAGGGATCGCCGGGGAGCTGTTTTTT. This codes for CASSLDTGIAGELFF. The chain is built from TRBV11-1 and TRBJ2-2, with D tentatively TRBD1 (6 bases). This CDR3 region has 15 residues. V was pared by 1 base and J by 6 bases, with 12 bases between. Germline assignment: CDR1 SGHAT and CDR2 FQDESV (reference sequence). The variable domain in full, completed from reference TRBV11-1 and TRBJ2-2, reads EAEVAQSPRYKITEKSQAVAFWCDPISGHATLYWYRQILGQGPELLVQFQDESVVDDSQLPKDRFSAERLKGVDSTLKIQPAELGDSAMYLCASSLDTGIAGELFFGEGSRLTVL.

The rearrangement uses TRBV29-1 and TRBJ2-5; no definite D call. The V end lost 2 bases, the J end lost 5 bases, and 9 bases lay between the germline ends. CDR1 and CDR2 (germline): SQVTM, ANQGSEA. The CDR3 contains 12 residues. The CDR3 reads CSVEFLGETQYF. The DNA for the CDR3 is TGCAGCGTTGAATTTTTGGGGGAGACCCAGTACTTC.

The rearrangement uses TRBV19 and TRBJ2-2, with 11 bases matching TRBD1. Germline CDR1 and CDR2: LNHDA and SQIVND (reference sequence). J was trimmed by 4 bases and V by 6 bases; bases with no gene match: 7. The CDR3 totals 16 residues. This chain's CDR3 is CASSRTGGESTGELFF. DNA of the CDR3: TGTGCCAGTAGCCGGACAGGGGGCGAGAGCACCGGGGAGCTGTTTTTT.

The V gene is TRBV12-5, the J gene TRBJ2-7, with TRBD2 matching 10 bases. Germline V gene sequence: CDR1 LGHNT, CDR2 FRNRAP. After removal of 6 bases from V and 2 bases from J, the junction contained 7 bases not matched to a gene. CDR3 length equals 15 residues. The CDR3 DNA sequence: TGTGCTAGTGGGACTAGCGGGTCGAGTACCTACGAGCAGTACTTC. Residues: CASGTSGSSTYEQYF.

The rearrangement joins TRBV6-5 to TRBJ1-1; 7 positions agree with TRBD1. The CDR3 covers 13 residues. Germline loops: CDR1 MNHEY, CDR2 SVGAGI. Trimming removed 7 bases from V and 1 base from J; junction bases left unmatched: 3. The DNA for the CDR3 is TGTGCCAGCATTAGACAGGGGAACACTGAAGCTTTCTTT. It codes for CASIRQGNTEAFF.

This chain connects TRBV6-5 to TRBJ2-3; D ambiguous. With 1 base removed from V and 0 bases from J, the gap between germline ends came to 8 bases. The germline CDR1 and CDR2 sequences are MNHEY and SVGAGI. The CDR3 runs 15 residues. The DNA for the CDR3 is TGTGCCAGCAGTTACTGGGGTACAAGCACAGATACGCAGTATTTT. As protein: CASSYWGTSTDTQYF.

The DNA of the CDR3 is TGTGCCAGCAGCTTAGGAGAAGGGCCCTACGAGCAGTACTTC. As protein: CASSLGEGPYEQYF. The chain recombines TRBV11-2 with TRBJ2-7; unclear D gene. The germline V gene encodes CDR1 SGHAT and CDR2 FQNNGV. This CDR3 is built from 14 residues. Trimming cost V 1 base and J 2 bases, with 9 bases left between them.

This chain joins TRBV14 and TRBJ2-2, with D possibly TRBD1 on 7 matching bases. In germline, CDR1 is SGHDN, CDR2 FVKESK. V lost 0 bases, J lost 6 bases, and 14 bases lay in between. This CDR3 has 16 residues. CDR3 sequence (DNA): TGTGCCAGCAGCCAAGATTCTCCCAGGGGGGCCGGGGAGCTGTTTTTT. Translated, it gives CASSQDSPRGAGELFF.

This chain joins TRBV7-9 and TRBJ1-1; D is perhaps TRBD1 (5 bases). Trimming left V 6 bases short and J 4 bases short, with 18 bases between. Germline assignment: CDR1 SEHNR and CDR2 FQNEAQ (reference sequence). There are 15 residues in the CDR3. CDR3: CASSPTAWRGTEAFF. The DNA for the CDR3 is TGTGCCAGCAGTCCTACCGCGTGGAGGGGCACTGAAGCTTTCTTT.